The rows below give T cell receptor beta chains drawn from one sample of a study of blood T cell repertoires in COVID-19. Profiled with immunoSEQ multiplex PCR; TCRdb holds only in-frame clones, not every one. The sample has fewer than 250,000 clones, about 88% seen once. Source material: peripheral blood. The receptors were sampled from a middle-aged man with acute or convalescent COVID-19. The CDR3 runs from the conserved cysteine through the conserved F or W. Fields, in order: J gene, D gene, V gene, clone size, CDR3 protein, CDR3 DNA. A D gene is named only where the DNA matches it firmly. The size entry is marked missing in some rows and otherwise reads once, few, many or a size class.

TRBJ1-1 . TRBV18 . CASSPSLQTLRSNTEAFF TGTGCCAGCTCACCAAGCCTGCAGACCCTAAGGAGTAACACTGAAGCTTTCTTT
TRBJ2-2 TRBD1 TRBV28 . CASSPWTGGDTGELFF TGTGCCAGCAGTCCATGGACAGGGGGCGATACCGGGGAGCTGTTTTTT
TRBJ1-1 TRBD1 TRBV7-9 . CASSPQGVGTEAFF TGTGCCAGCAGTCCACAGGGGGTGGGGACTGAAGCTTTCTTT
TRBJ1-4 TRBD1 TRBV7-9 . CASSGNDRGHEKLFF TGTGCCAGCAGCGGAAACGACAGGGGACATGAAAAACTGTTTTTT
TRBJ2-7 TRBD1 TRBV7-9 . CASSLEGQGAYEQYF TGTGCCAGCAGCTTAGAGGGACAGGGCGCCTACGAGCAGTACTTC
TRBJ2-7 . TRBV27 . CASGPGEQYF TGTGCCAGCGGCCCAGGCGAGCAGTACTTC
TRBJ2-2 . TRBV12-2 . CASRLDPGLDTGELFF TGTGCAAGTCGCTTAGATCCGGGACTAGACACCGGGGAGCTGTTTTTT
TRBJ2-7 . TRBV18 . CASTWARGVYEQYF TGTGCCAGCACTTGGGCCAGGGGCGTCTACGAGCAGTACTTC
TRBJ1-1 . TRBV30 . CAWSSAPWRTEAFF TGTGCCTGGAGTTCGGCCCCCTGGAGGACTGAAGCTTTCTTT
TRBJ2-1 TRBD1 TRBV24-1 . CATSKTTGTASYNEQFF TGTGCCACCAGCAAAACCACCGGGACAGCATCCTACAATGAGCAGTTCTTC
TRBJ2-1 . TRBV19 . CASSMNWGRGSYNEQFF TGTGCCAGTAGTATGAATTGGGGGAGGGGGTCCTACAATGAGCAGTTCTTC
TRBJ1-1 . TRBV19 . CASTTTALNTEAFF TGTGCCAGTACCACGACAGCCTTGAACACTGAAGCTTTCTTT
TRBJ2-5 . TRBV10-3 . CAISEGQGKETQYF TGTGCCATCAGTGAGGGGCAGGGCAAAGAGACCCAGTACTTC
TRBJ1-6 . TRBV5-1 . CASRGTPPNSPLHF TGCGCCAGCAGGGGGACACCCCCTAATTCACCCCTCCACTTT
TRBJ1-2 TRBD1 TRBV30 . CAWSELQGAYGYTF TGTGCCTGGAGTGAGCTACAGGGGGCCTATGGCTACACCTTC
TRBJ2-1 TRBD2 TRBV19 . CASSIGEGTYNEQFF TGTGCCAGTAGTATAGGGGAGGGTACCTACAATGAGCAGTTCTTC
TRBJ2-3 . TRBV2 . CASSPSGLRVDTQYF TGTGCCAGCAGTCCGTCCGGACTCCGTGTAGATACGCAGTATTTT
TRBJ1-1 TRBD1 TRBV6-2/TRBV6-3 . CASSYGTVMNTEAFF TGTGCCAGCAGTTACGGGACAGTCATGAACACTGAAGCTTTCTTT
TRBJ2-1 TRBD2 TRBV7-2 . CASSFASGGNNEQFF TGTGCCAGCAGCTTCGCTAGCGGGGGGAACAATGAGCAGTTCTTC
TRBJ2-7 . TRBV28 . CASRVNPNFYEQYF TGTGCCAGCAGGGTTAACCCGAACTTCTACGAGCAGTACTTC
TRBJ2-3 . TRBV4-3 once CASSQEQLIWDTQYF TGCGCCAGCAGCCAAGAACAGTTGATATGGGATACGCAGTATTTT
TRBJ2-1 TRBD1 TRBV7-2 few CASSLWGTGGKYEQFF TGTGCCAGCAGCTTATGGGGGACAGGGGGGAAATATGAGCAGTTCTTC
TRBJ2-2 . TRBV4-1 . CASSQATRRRELFF TGCGCCAGCAGCCAAGCGACTAGGCGGCGGGAGCTGTTTTTT
TRBJ1-5 . TRBV27 . CASSLSANQPQHF TGTGCCAGCAGTTTATCTGCGAATCAGCCCCAGCATTTT
TRBJ1-1 . TRBV27 once CATMGAANTEAFF TGTGCCACCATGGGGGCGGCAAACACTGAAGCTTTCTTT
TRBJ2-2 TRBD1 TRBV18 . CASSPQGTGATGELFF TGTGCCAGCTCACCACAGGGTACAGGGGCGACCGGGGAGCTGTTTTTT